Listed here are 15 T cell receptor beta chains from one sample, sequenced in a study of regulatory T cells in long-lasting Graves disease. Noted time point: persistent/refractory GD, antithyroid drugs over 5 years with positive TRAb. PBMCs provided the RNA from which the TCR library was made. Researchers made TCR beta libraries by using iRepertoire HTBI primers and running Arm-PCR on CDR3 regions. In TCRdb, the multiplex PCR reads were re-called with MiXCR into one record per CDR3 protein. The sample records almost 350,000 distinct CDR3 sequences, about 20% being singletons. This material consisted of peripheral blood mononuclear cells (PBMCs), taken when the disease was refractory, from a patient treated with antithyroid drugs. The receptors stem from a female donor with Graves disease.

This clonotype was counted ten times or more. The chain joins TRBV29-1 to TRBJ1-1, with D unclear. V was trimmed by 6 bases and J by 3 bases, leaving 14 bases between them. This CDR3 spans 13 amino acids. Germline V gene lookup returns CDR1 SQVTM and CDR2 ANQGSEA. CDR3 sequence (DNA): TGCAGCGTCCCCGACCGTGGGGACACTGAAGCTTTCTTT. Its protein is CSVPDRGDTEAFF.

This clonotype was found many times. The chain couples TRBV6-5 to TRBJ1-5; TRBD1 aligns across 7 bases. The length of the CDR3 is 18 residues. J lost 0 bases, V lost 2 bases, and 10 bases had no gene match. Germline-derived CDR1 and CDR2 are MNHEY and SVGAGI. DNA of the CDR3: TGTGCCAGCAGTTACCCCAAGGGACAGCGAAATAGCAATCAGCCCCAGCATTTT. Its protein product is CASSYPKGQRNSNQPQHF.

In this sample, this clonotype turned up many times. The chain is built from TRBV19 and TRBJ2-5, with 7 bases fitting TRBD2. The V gene end was trimmed by 4 bases and the J gene end by 5 bases; junction bases not matched to a gene: 16. The germline V gene has CDR1 LNHDA and CDR2 SQIVND (reference sequence). CDR3 size: 17 residues. CDR3 amino acids: CASSNPGGAGYGETQYF. CDR3 sequence (DNA): TGTGCCAGTAGTAATCCCGGGGGAGCGGGATACGGGGAGACCCAGTACTTC. Looking up the rest from reference TRBV19 and TRBJ2-5 gives the full variable domain: DGGITQSPKYLFRKEGQNVTLSCEQNLNHDAMYWYRQDPGQGLRLIYYSQIVNDFQKGDIAEGYSVSREKKESFPLTVTSAQKNPTAFYLCASSNPGGAGYGETQYFGPGTRLLVL.

This clonotype was recorded at least ten times. The rearrangement joins TRBV5-6 to TRBJ2-4; maybe TRBD1 (6 bases). The V gene's germline CDR1 is SGHDT and CDR2 YYEEEE. The germline V and J ends were trimmed by 4 bases and 1 base, with 9 bases remaining between them. The CDR3 runs to 14 residues. CDR3 sequence (DNA): TGTGCCAGCAGCCGAGACAGGGCCAAAAACATTCAGTACTTC. Translation gives CASSRDRAKNIQYF.

This chain links TRBV6-5 with TRBJ2-4; no reliable D call. Germline V lookup: CDR1 MNHEY, CDR2 SVGAGI. CDR3 length: 14 residues. The ends were cut back, 0 bases at V and 6 bases at J, with 9 bases in the middle. In nucleotides, the CDR3 is TGTGCCAGCAGTTACTCTCGGGCCGGAAACATTCAGTACTTC. This gives the protein CASSYSRAGNIQYF.

There are a few counts of this clonotype. The chain couples TRBV27 to TRBJ2-5, with D perhaps matching TRBD1 or TRBD2 (7 bases each). Trimming took 2 bases from V and 5 from J, leaving 15 bases between them. The CDR3 runs to 15 residues. The germline V gene has CDR1 MNHEY and CDR2 SMNVEV (reference sequence). The chain's CDR3 is CASSLGGGGQETQYF. CDR3 sequence (DNA): TGTGCCAGCAGTTTAGGGGGAGGGGGCCAGGAGACCCAGTACTTC.

This chain joins TRBV7-2 and TRBJ2-7; D call uncertain. This CDR3 comprises 16 residues. V lost 5 bases to trimming and J lost 2 bases, with 19 bases between them. In germline, CDR1 is SGHTA, CDR2 FQGNSA. CDR3 coding DNA: TGTGCCAGCAGCCCCAAGACATCTCTAACAGCCTACGAGCAGTACTTC. Its translation: CASSPKTSLTAYEQYF.

The chain carries TRBV4-3 and TRBJ2-2; 9 positions agree with TRBD1. J lost 5 bases, V lost 0 bases, and 25 bases had no gene match. The CDR3 totals 23 residues. Germline CDR1 LGHNA, CDR2 YSLEER. The CDR3 here is CASSQDRADRGPYAGIGTGELFF. DNA for the CDR3: TGCGCCAGCAGCCAAGATCGAGCGGACAGGGGCCCCTATGCGGGGATTGGTACCGGGGAGCTGTTTTTT.

The chain employs TRBV10-3 and TRBJ1-4; D ambiguous. CDR1 ENHRY and CDR2 SYGVKD come from the germline V gene. The CDR3 runs 16 residues. Trimming left V 2 bases short and J 3 bases short, with 13 bases between. The CDR3: CAISEGQAFPNEKLFF. CDR3 sequence (DNA): TGTGCCATCAGTGAGGGGCAGGCATTCCCTAATGAAAAACTGTTTTTT.

The sample holds many counts of this clonotype. The CDR3 coding sequence is TGTGCCCCCGGCCTTCTCTACGAGCAGTACTTC. The encoded protein is CAPGLLYEQYF. The V and J genes are TRBV2 and TRBJ2-7; no clear D. Looked up from germline, CDR1 is SNHLY and CDR2 is FYNNEI. The CDR3 contains 11 residues. The V and J ends lost 11 bases and 3 bases respectively, with 11 bases between them.

V gene TRBV20-1 combines with J gene TRBJ2-2; 8 nucleotides agree with TRBD2. The germline V gene has CDR1 DFQATT and CDR2 SNEGSKA (reference sequence). The CDR3 runs 14 residues. The junction had 1 base not matched to a gene; V was cut back by 4 bases and J by 0 bases. CDR3 nucleotide sequence: TGCAGTGCTACGGGACTAGCGAACACCGGGGAGCTGTTTTTT. It encodes CSATGLANTGELFF.

This clonotype was seen ten or more times. This chain connects TRBV11-2 to TRBJ2-7; TRBD2 agrees at 9 bases. Germline V CDR1 and CDR2: SGHAT, FQNNGV. The junction had 3 bases not matched to a gene; V was cut back by 0 bases and J by 3 bases. The CDR3 contains 15 residues. This CDR3 reads CASSLEAGGFYEQYF. Here the CDR3 DNA reads TGTGCCAGCAGCTTAGAGGCGGGGGGGTTCTACGAGCAGTACTTC.

This chain links TRBV30 with TRBJ1-5; a possible D gene is TRBD1 (5 bases). Trimming took 2 bases from V and 2 from J, leaving 10 bases between them. Germline CDR1 and CDR2: GTSNPN and SVGIG (reference sequence). The CDR3 consists of 14 residues. The CDR3 region has the DNA TGTGCCTGGAGTAAGGGCAGGGGCAATCAGCCCCAGCATTTT. Amino acids: CAWSKGRGNQPQHF.

This clonotype has just a few counts. V is TRBV15 and J is TRBJ1-5, with D hard to call. Germline V gene data show CDR1 as LNHNV and CDR2 as YYDKDF (reference sequence). Trimming left V 1 base short and J 4 bases short, with 8 bases between. The CDR3 extends over 14 amino acids. CDR3 DNA: TGTGCCACCAGCAGAGGGGAAGGGAATCAGCCCCAGCATTTT. Protein: CATSRGEGNQPQHF.

The chain recombines TRBV7-8 with TRBJ2-2; no clear D gene. There are 12 residues in the CDR3. Trimming pared 5 bases from V and 7 bases from J, leaving 8 bases between. CDR1 and CDR2 from the germline V gene are SGHVS and FQNEAQ. CDR3 nucleotide sequence: TGTGCCAGCAGCCCAAGGATCGGGGAGCTGTTTTTT. This codes for CASSPRIGELFF. Full variable domain (rest looked up from reference TRBV7-8 and TRBJ2-2): GAGVSQSPRYKVAKRGQDVALRCDPISGHVSLFWYQQALGQGPEFLTYFQNEAQLDKSGLPSDRFFAERPEGSVSTLKIQRTQQEDSAVYLCASSPRIGELFFGEGSRLTVL.